What follows are 30 T cell receptor beta chains derived from one specimen sequenced in a study of tumor and adjacent non-tumor tissue in lung cancer. A modified ARM-PCR protocol with three rounds of nested PCR amplified TCRbeta. Each CDR3 protein gets one entry after TCRdb re-called the multiplex PCR reads with MiXCR. The data contain fewer than 150,000 distinct CDR3 sequences, around 65% of them singletons. This sample's RNA came from whole unsorted tissue. The sequenced sample consisted of lung tumor tissue. These receptors came from a man in his sixties with small cell lung cancer.

Concerning this clonotype itself: This clone may be a read error of a much larger clone one base away. V is TRBV24-1 and J is TRBJ2-1; 14 nucleotides match TRBD2. In germline, CDR1 is KGHDR, CDR2 SFDVKD. V shed 7 bases and J 5 bases; nucleotides not matched to a gene: 15. The length of the CDR3 is 19 residues. The CDR3 reads CATSSSPGLAGVWHNEQFF. The DNA of the CDR3 is TGTGCCACCAGCAGCTCCCCGGGACTAGCGGGAGTTTGGCACAATGAGCAGTTCTTC.

This clonotype was counted at least ten times. V gene TRBV12-2 combines with J gene TRBJ2-7; TRBD1 is the table's D call and was not checked against the DNA. TRBV12-2 is a recognized pseudogene. This CDR3 contains 14 residues. DNA of the CDR3: TGTGCCCCACCCCCCAATGCCCCCTCCTACGAGCAGTACTTC. Its translation: CAPPPNAPSYEQYF.

Of note for this clonotype: A much more abundant neighbour one base away suggests this may be a read error. This chain links TRBV20-1 with TRBJ2-1; TRBD2 matches 9 bases. The CDR3 spans 14 residues. Germline V gene data show CDR1 as DFQATT and CDR2 as SNEGSKA (reference sequence). The CDR3 sequence is CSVRVLAGQNEQFF. In DNA form, the CDR3 reads TGCAGTGTTAGAGTCCTAGCGGGACAGAATGAGCAGTTCTTC.

This clonotype has a count of ten or more. V usage is TRBV4-1 and J usage is TRBJ2-3; D is unresolved. V was trimmed by 4 bases and J by 4 bases, leaving 15 bases between them. There are 15 residues in the CDR3. Germline lookup yields CDR1 MGHRA and CDR2 YSYEKL. DNA for the CDR3: TGCGCCAGCAGCCCCCCAGCGCGTCGGGCAGATACGCAGTATTTT. Protein product: CASSPPARRADTQYF.

The chain employs TRBV6-5 and TRBJ2-7; the match to TRBD2 covers 10 bases. CDR1 and CDR2 from the germline V gene are MNHEY and SVGAGI. The CDR3 length is 15 residues. CDR3 sequence reads: CANRGGLAPGYEQYV. CDR3 in DNA: TGTGCCAACAGGGGGGGACTAGCGCCAGGCTACGAACAGTACGTC.

A remark on this clonotype: At one boundary the junction diverges from the germline segment, which might be a read error. This sequence joins TRBV11-2 and TRBJ2-3; tentatively, D is TRBD1 (5 bases). In germline, CDR1 is SGHAT, CDR2 FQNNGV. This CDR3 comprises 13 residues. The CDR3 DNA sequence: TGTGCCAACAGGCGACAAGGCACAGATACGCATTATTTT. Translated, it gives CANRRQGTDTHYF.

This clonotype came up a few times. V and J are TRBV7-9 and TRBJ2-3; a possible D gene is TRBD1 (5 bases). CDR1 SEHNR and CDR2 FQNEAQ come from the germline V gene (reference sequence). Trimming took off 5 bases at V and 1 base at J, with 16 bases between the two ends. This CDR3 contains 16 residues. CDR3: CASSIRRVTGTDTQYF. The DNA for the CDR3 is TGTGCCAGCAGCATCCGCAGGGTCACTGGCACAGATACGCAGTATTTT. Complete variable domain (other parts from reference TRBV7-9 and TRBJ2-3): DTGVSQNPRHKITKRGQNVTFRCDPISEHNRLYWYRQTLGQGPEFLTYFQNEAQLEKSRLLSDRFSAERPKGSFSTLEIQRTEQGDSAMYLCASSIRRVTGTDTQYFGPGTRLTVL.

This chain uses TRBV6-6 with TRBJ1-4, with D unresolved. The germline V gene has CDR1 MNHNY and CDR2 SVGAGI (reference sequence). This CDR3 comprises 14 residues. V was pared by 7 bases and J by 1 base, with 10 bases between. CDR3 bases: TGTGCCAGCAAATTCATACTAACTAATGAAAAACTGTTTTTT. Amino acid sequence: CASKFILTNEKLFF.

This clonotype was counted a few times. A much bigger clone sits one base away, suggesting this may be a read error. This chain joins TRBV11-2 and TRBJ2-5; unclear D gene. The CDR3 is 13 residues long. Germline V gives CDR1 SGHAT, CDR2 FQNNGV. The CDR3 spells CASSFWVGEIQYF. The CDR3 coding sequence is TGTGCCAGCAGCTTTTGGGTAGGAGAGATCCAGTACTTC.

This clonotype was counted only a few times. The gene calls are TRBV5-6 and TRBJ2-4; D may be TRBD1 (6 bases). From germline, CDR1 is SGHDT and CDR2 YYEEEE. The CDR3 consists of 14 residues. V was shortened by 2 bases and J by 6 bases, with 12 bases between the two germline ends. The CDR3: CASSLGQPGNIQYF. CDR3 DNA: TGTGCCAGCAGCTTAGGACAGCCTGGAAACATTCAGTACTTC.

A note on this clonotype: This may be a read error, as it is one base from a much larger clone. The CDR3 end shows no conserved phenylalanine or tryptophan, and so a read error is likely. The chain employs TRBV6-5 and TRBJ1-1; 7 nucleotides line up with TRBD1. With 5 bases clipped from V and 1 base from J, the junction kept 10 bases outside the gene matches. The CDR3 spans 16 residues. Germline V gene data show CDR1 as MNHEY and CDR2 as SVGAGI. CDR3 nucleotide sequence: TGTGCCAGCAGTCCTCGGCAGGGGGTGGGGAACACTGAAGCTTTCTTG. As protein: CASSPRQGVGNTEAFL.

The table lists this clonotype with a count of one. This chain joins TRBV6-5 and TRBJ1-2; D remains ambiguous. CDR1 is MNHEY, CDR2 SVGAGI, per germline. The CDR3 is 14 residues long. Trimming pared 6 bases from V and 0 bases from J, leaving 11 bases between. As DNA, the CDR3 is TGTGCCAGCAGGCAGAGGTCCGCTAACTATGGCTACACCTTC. Amino acid sequence: CASRQRSANYGYTF.

This clonotype was counted between two and nine times. CDR3 sequence (DNA): TGTGCCAGCAGCCTGCGGACTGGTTACAATGAGCAGTTCTTC. Protein product: CASSLRTGYNEQFF. The chain is built from TRBV4-2 and TRBJ2-1; tentatively, D is TRBD2 (5 bases). Germline-derived CDR1 and CDR2 are LGHNA and YNFKEQ. This CDR3 has 14 residues. V lost 4 bases and J 4 bases, leaving 11 bases between the germline ends.

Worth noting for this clonotype: A read error may account for a junction end that differs from germline. The chain employs TRBV6-5 and TRBJ1-6; D is ambiguous. The CDR3 has 16 amino acids. Germline V gives CDR1 MNHEY, CDR2 SVGAGI. CDR3 residues: CASSYVVCGLNSPLLF. As DNA, the CDR3 is TGTGCCAGCAGTTACGTTGTTTGTGGACTTAATTCACCCCTCCTCTTT.

About this clonotype: Sequence at one end of the junction differs from germline and may be a read error. The CDR3 nucleotides are TGCGCCAGCAGCTGGTGGGGCACAGGTACGCAGTATTTT. Translated: CASSWWGTGTQYF. The chain joins TRBV5-1 to TRBJ2-3; perhaps TRBD1 as D (5 bases). From germline, CDR1 is SGHRS and CDR2 YFSETQ. CDR3 length: 13 amino acids.

This chain joins TRBV5-6 and TRBJ2-1, with TRBD1 matching 7 bases. The CDR3 has 12 residues. Germline lookup yields CDR1 SGHDT and CDR2 YYEEEE. J was trimmed by 9 bases and V by 7 bases; bases with no gene match: 7. The CDR3 DNA follows: TGTGCCAGCGGCGAAGGGACAGTTGAGCAGTTCTTC. It codes for CASGEGTVEQFF.

The chain carries TRBV5-1 and TRBJ2-1, with D tentatively TRBD1 (6 bases). CDR1 and CDR2 from the germline V gene are SGHRS and YFSETQ. CDR3 length equals 14 residues. Deletions cut 6 bases from V and 5 bases from J, with 15 bases between. CDR3 DNA sequence: TGCGCCAGCAACACACAGGGTAGCCACAATGAGCAGTTCTTC. Translating it yields CASNTQGSHNEQFF.

Of note for this clonotype: The CDR3 does not end in the conserved phenylalanine or tryptophan, so this is likely a read error. CDR3 in DNA: TGTGCCAGCAGTCGCCATGCAACTAATGAAAAACTGTTTTCT. Amino acids: CASSRHATNEKLFS. The chain has TRBV6-6 and TRBJ1-4; D gene ambiguous. Germline V CDR1 and CDR2: MNHNY, SVGAGI (reference sequence). V was cut by 5 bases and J by 0 bases, with 7 bases left in between. The CDR3 totals 14 residues.

A note on this clonotype: This sequence may be a read error, since a much larger clone differs from it by one base. V and J are TRBV5-1 and TRBJ2-2; D is ambiguous. Germline V gene sequence: CDR1 SGHRS, CDR2 YFSETQ. The CDR3 is 15 residues long. Trimming took 0 bases from V and 4 from J, leaving 10 bases between them. CDR3 in amino acids: CASSLEVRVTGELFF. In DNA form, the CDR3 reads TGCGCCAGCAGCTTGGAAGTCCGTGTCACCGGGGAGCTGTTTTTT.

Details on this clonotype: This may arise from a read error, as a much more abundant clone is one base away. A read error is likely, as this CDR3 ends without the conserved phenylalanine or tryptophan. The chain combines TRBV6-5 with TRBJ1-1, with D perhaps matching TRBD1 (6 bases). Germline values: CDR1 MNHEY, CDR2 SVGAGI. CDR3 length: 12 residues. V was trimmed by 6 bases and J by 8 bases, leaving 13 bases between them. The CDR3 sequence: CASRVTGTEAFY. The CDR3 DNA is TGTGCCAGCAGGGTTACAGGGACCGAAGCTTTCTAT.

To note about this clonotype: The junction differs from germline at one of its ends, possibly a read error. This chain connects TRBV11-2 to TRBJ2-5; 11 bases are shared with TRBD2. The CDR3 has 16 amino acids. Germline V lookup: CDR1 SGHAT, CDR2 FQNNGV. CDR3 nucleotides: TGTACCAGCAGCTTATTCACTAGCGGGAGACGAGAGACCCAGTACTTC. Protein sequence: CTSSLFTSGRRETQYF.

Points on this clonotype: Just one base apart from a much larger clone, this may be a read error. V and J are TRBV20-1 and TRBJ2-1; D ambiguous. CDR1 DFQATT and CDR2 SNEGSKA come from the germline V gene (reference sequence). Trimming left V 4 bases short and J 12 bases short, with 13 bases between. This CDR3 is built from 11 residues. CDR3 bases: TGCAGTGCTACGCGAGGCGATGTGCAGTTCTTC. Its protein product is CSATRGDVQFF.

As for this clonotype: This CDR3 is missing its conserved last phenylalanine or tryptophan, likely due to a read error. This chain connects TRBV20-1 to TRBJ2-1; TRBD1 agrees at 8 bases. The germline gives CDR1 DFQATT, CDR2 SNEGSKA (reference sequence). Germline trimming cut 1 base from V and 1 base from J; bases unmatched to any gene: 9. The CDR3 totals 17 residues. The CDR3 DNA sequence: TGCAGTGCTAGAGGCCAGGACAGGGATTTGTCCTACAATGAGCAGTTCCTC. Translating it yields CSARGQDRDLSYNEQFL.

Notes on this clonotype: A single base separates this from a much larger clone, so it may be a read error. The rearrangement joins TRBV4-2 to TRBJ2-1; 8 bases fit TRBD2. The germline V gene encodes CDR1 LGHNA and CDR2 YNFKEQ. CDR3 length: 16 amino acids. With V trimmed by 5 bases and J by 2 bases, 8 bases remained unmatched. CDR3 coding DNA: TGTGCCAGCAGCTCGAGTACTAGCGGACCCTACAATGAGCAGTTCTTC. This codes for CASSSSTSGPYNEQFF.

This clonotype was seen only a few times. V usage is TRBV11-2 and J usage is TRBJ2-7; D not certain. The CDR3 length is 12 residues. From germline, CDR1 is SGHAT and CDR2 FQNNGV. This chain's CDR3 is CAGSLDFYERYV. The CDR3, as DNA: TGTGCCGGCAGCTTAGACTTCTACGAGCGGTACGTC.

By share, this clonotype counts as medium-sized. The gene calls are TRBV11-2 and TRBJ2-1; 7 positions agree with TRBD2. Germline lookup yields CDR1 SGHAT and CDR2 FQNNGV. The junction had 3 bases not matched to a gene; V was cut back by 5 bases and J by 2 bases. The length of the CDR3 is 14 residues. CDR3 loop: CASSALAAYNEQFF. The CDR3, as DNA: TGTGCCAGCAGCGCCCTAGCGGCCTACAATGAGCAGTTCTTC.

The chain recombines TRBV10-3 with TRBJ2-6; 10 positions agree with TRBD1. Germline values: CDR1 ENHRY, CDR2 SYGVKD. V lost 6 bases to trimming and J lost 3 bases; unmatched junction nucleotides: 5. The CDR3 sequence is 16 residues long. In nucleotides, the CDR3 is TGTGCCATCAGCCCCGGGACAGGGGTTGGGGCCAACGTCCTGACTTTC. Encoded protein: CAISPGTGVGANVLTF.

This clonotype was detected ten times or more. The CDR3 loop reads CASVYRGRGLNTEAFF. The DNA for the CDR3 is TGTGCCAGCGTCTACAGGGGGCGCGGTCTGAACACTGAAGCTTTCTTT. The chain combines TRBV6-5 with TRBJ1-1; 9 nucleotides match TRBD1. Germline CDR1 MNHEY, CDR2 SVGAGI. V gave up 8 bases and J gave up 0 bases; unmatched junction bases: 10. The CDR3 length is 16 residues.

This clonotype was detected once. The chain combines TRBV4-1 with TRBJ2-5; 9 nucleotides line up with TRBD1. Germline V gives CDR1 MGHRA, CDR2 YSYEKL. The CDR3 has 14 amino acids. The CDR3 protein is CESSLGQGPETQYF. The CDR3 bases are TGCGAAAGCAGTCTTGGACAGGGGCCGGAGACCCAGTACTTC.

The gene calls are TRBV6-1 and TRBJ2-2; D may match TRBD1 or TRBD2 (5 bases each). V was shortened by 10 bases and J by 3 bases, with 24 bases between the two germline ends. In germline, CDR1 is MNHNS, CDR2 SASEGT. This CDR3 contains 17 residues. CDR3 nucleotides: TGTGCCAACACAAGCGGACGGACTGACAGCTACACCGGGGAGCTGTTTTTT. It specifies CANTSGRTDSYTGELFF.